A single T cell receptor beta chain is shown here with its context. The data are from a study of T cells in Graves' hyperthyroidism and ophthalmopathy. This CDR3 has 15 residues. Trimming removed 5 bases at V and 6 bases at J, with 22 bases between. The germline CDR1 and CDR2 sequences are DFQATT and SNEGSKA (reference sequence). Amplification of TCR beta CDR3 regions used RNA as the template. Using the HTBI primer set, a first-round RT-PCR was run on the TCR CDR3. Via MiXCR, TCRdb re-called the multiplex PCR reads, giving one row per CDR3 protein. The sample carries some 500,000 distinct CDR3 sequences, around a quarter recorded once. PBMCs were obtained from about 9.9 ml fresh peripheral blood.

The chain couples TRBV20-1 to TRBJ2-5; perhaps D is TRBD1 or TRBD2 (6 bases each). This sequence was found in a woman aged 25 to 39 with Graves' ophthalmopathy. Source material: blood. The CDR3 protein is CSAWFGGQMLKTQYF. Here the CDR3 DNA reads TGCAGTGCTTGGTTCGGGGGCCAAATGTTGAAGACCCAGTACTTC.